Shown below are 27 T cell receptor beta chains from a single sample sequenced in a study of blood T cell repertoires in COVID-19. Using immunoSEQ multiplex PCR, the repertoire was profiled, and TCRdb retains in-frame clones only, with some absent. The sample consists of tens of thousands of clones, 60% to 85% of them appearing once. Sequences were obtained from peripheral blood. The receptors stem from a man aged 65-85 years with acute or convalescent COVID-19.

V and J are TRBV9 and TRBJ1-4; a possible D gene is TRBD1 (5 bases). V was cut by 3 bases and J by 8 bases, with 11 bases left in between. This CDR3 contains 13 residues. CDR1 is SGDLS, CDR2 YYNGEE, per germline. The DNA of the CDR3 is TGTGCCAGCAGCGGCAGGGTCGGCGAAAAACTGTTTTTT. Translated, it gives CASSGRVGEKLFF.

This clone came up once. The CDR3, as DNA: TGTGCCACCAGTGATGCGGGGTTATCGAACACCGGGGAGCTGTTTTTT. Translated: CATSDAGLSNTGELFF. The chain combines TRBV24-1 with TRBJ2-2, with D possibly TRBD2 on 6 matching bases. The V and J ends lost 3 bases and 0 bases respectively, with 10 bases between them. Germline-derived CDR1 and CDR2 are KGHDR and SFDVKD. The CDR3 length is 16 residues.

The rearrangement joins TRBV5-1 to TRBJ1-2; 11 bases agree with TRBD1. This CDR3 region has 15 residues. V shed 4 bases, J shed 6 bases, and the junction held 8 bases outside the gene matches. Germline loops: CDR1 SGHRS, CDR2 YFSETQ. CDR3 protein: CASSLGQGEAHGYTF. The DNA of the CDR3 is TGCGCCAGCAGCCTGGGACAGGGGGAAGCTCATGGCTACACCTTC.

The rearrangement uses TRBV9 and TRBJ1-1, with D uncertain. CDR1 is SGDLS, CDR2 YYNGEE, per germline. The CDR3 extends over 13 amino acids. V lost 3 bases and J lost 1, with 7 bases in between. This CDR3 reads CASSATANTEAFF. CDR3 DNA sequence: TGTGCCAGCAGCGCAACAGCGAACACTGAAGCTTTCTTT. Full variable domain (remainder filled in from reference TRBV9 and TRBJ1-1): DSGVTQTPKHLITATGQRVTLRCSPRSGDLSVYWYQQSLDQGLQFLIQYYNGEERAKGNILERFSAQQFPDLHSELNLSSLELGDSALYFCASSATANTEAFFGQGTRLTVV.

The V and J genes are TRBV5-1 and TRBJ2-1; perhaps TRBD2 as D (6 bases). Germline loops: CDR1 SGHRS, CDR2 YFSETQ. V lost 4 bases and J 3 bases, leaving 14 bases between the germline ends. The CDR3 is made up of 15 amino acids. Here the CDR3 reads CASSMRGVFYNEQFF. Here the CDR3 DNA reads TGCGCCAGCAGCATGCGGGGCGTCTTCTACAATGAGCAGTTCTTC.

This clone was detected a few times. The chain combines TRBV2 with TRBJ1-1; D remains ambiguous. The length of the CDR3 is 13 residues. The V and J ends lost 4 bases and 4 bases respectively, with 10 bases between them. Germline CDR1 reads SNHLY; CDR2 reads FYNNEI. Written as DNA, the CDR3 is TGTGCCAGCAGTGTAGAGGAAGGCACTGAAGCTTTCTTT. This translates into CASSVEEGTEAFF.

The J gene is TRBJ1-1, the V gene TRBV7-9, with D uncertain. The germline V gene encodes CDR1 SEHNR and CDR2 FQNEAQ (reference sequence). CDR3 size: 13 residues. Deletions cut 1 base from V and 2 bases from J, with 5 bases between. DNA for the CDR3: TGTGCCAGCAGCTTAGGGGCAAACACTGAAGCTTTCTTT. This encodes CASSLGANTEAFF.

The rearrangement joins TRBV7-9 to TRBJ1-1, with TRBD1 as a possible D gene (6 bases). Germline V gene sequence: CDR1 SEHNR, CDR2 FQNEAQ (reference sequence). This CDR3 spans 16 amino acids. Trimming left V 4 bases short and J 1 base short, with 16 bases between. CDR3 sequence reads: CASSWDGRTANTEAFF. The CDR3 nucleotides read TGTGCCAGCAGCTGGGATGGAAGGACAGCGAACACTGAAGCTTTCTTT.

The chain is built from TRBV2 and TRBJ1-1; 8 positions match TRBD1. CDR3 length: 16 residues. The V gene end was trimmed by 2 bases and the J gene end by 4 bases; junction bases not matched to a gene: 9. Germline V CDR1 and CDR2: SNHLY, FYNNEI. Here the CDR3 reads CASSERATGVGTEAFF. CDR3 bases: TGTGCCAGCAGTGAAAGAGCGACAGGGGTCGGCACTGAAGCTTTCTTT.

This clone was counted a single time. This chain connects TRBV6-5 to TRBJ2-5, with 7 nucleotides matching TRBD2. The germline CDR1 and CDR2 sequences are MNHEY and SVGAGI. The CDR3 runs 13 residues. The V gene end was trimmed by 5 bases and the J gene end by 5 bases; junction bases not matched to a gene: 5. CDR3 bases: TGTGCCAGCAGTCCGTACGGGAGGGAGACCCAGTACTTC. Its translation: CASSPYGRETQYF.

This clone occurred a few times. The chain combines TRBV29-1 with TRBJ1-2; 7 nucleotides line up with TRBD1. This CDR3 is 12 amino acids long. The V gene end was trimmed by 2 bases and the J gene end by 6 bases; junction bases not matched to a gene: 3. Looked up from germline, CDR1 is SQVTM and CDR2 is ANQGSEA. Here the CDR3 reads CSVEQGGDGYTF. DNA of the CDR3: TGCAGCGTTGAACAGGGGGGCGATGGCTACACCTTC.

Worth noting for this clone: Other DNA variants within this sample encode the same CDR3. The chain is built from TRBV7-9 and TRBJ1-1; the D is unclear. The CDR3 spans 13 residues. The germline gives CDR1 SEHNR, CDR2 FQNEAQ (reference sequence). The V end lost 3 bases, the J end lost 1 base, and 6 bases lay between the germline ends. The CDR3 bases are TGTGCCAGCAGCTTCGCAGGGAACACTGAAGCTTTCTTT. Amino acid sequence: CASSFAGNTEAFF.

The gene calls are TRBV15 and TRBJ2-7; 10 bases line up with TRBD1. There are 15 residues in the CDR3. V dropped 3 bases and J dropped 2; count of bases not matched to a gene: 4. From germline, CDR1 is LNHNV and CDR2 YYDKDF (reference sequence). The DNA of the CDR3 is TGTGCCACCAGCAGGACCGGGACAGGGGCCTACGAGCAGTACTTC. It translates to CATSRTGTGAYEQYF.

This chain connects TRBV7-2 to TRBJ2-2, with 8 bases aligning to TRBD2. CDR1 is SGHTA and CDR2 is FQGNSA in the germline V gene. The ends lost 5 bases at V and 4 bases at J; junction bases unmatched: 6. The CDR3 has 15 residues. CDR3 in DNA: TGTGCCAGCAGCATCGGGGGGGCCCGCACCGGGGAGCTGTTTTTT. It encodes CASSIGGARTGELFF.

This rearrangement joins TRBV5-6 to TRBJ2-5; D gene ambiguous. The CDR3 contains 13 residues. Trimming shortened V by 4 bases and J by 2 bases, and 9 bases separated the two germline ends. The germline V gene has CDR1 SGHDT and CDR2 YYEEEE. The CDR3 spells CASSDSLQETQYF. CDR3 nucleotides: TGTGCCAGCAGCGACTCATTACAAGAGACCCAGTACTTC.

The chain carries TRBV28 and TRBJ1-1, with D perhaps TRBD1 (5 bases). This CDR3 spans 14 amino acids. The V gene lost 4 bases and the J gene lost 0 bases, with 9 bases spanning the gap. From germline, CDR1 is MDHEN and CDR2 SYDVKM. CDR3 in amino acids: CASSSAGMNTEAFF. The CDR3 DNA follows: TGTGCCAGCAGTTCTGCAGGGATGAACACTGAAGCTTTCTTT.

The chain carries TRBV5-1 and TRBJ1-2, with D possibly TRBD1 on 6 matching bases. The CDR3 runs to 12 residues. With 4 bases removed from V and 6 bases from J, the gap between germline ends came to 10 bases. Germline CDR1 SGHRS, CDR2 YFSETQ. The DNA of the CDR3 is TGCGCCAGCAGCAGCCCAGGGGATGGCTACACCTTC. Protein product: CASSSPGDGYTF.

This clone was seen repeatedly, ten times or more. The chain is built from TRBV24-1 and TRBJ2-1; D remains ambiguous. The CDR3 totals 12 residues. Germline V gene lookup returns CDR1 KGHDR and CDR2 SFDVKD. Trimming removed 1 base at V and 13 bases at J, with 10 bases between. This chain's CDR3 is CATSDFTGRQFF. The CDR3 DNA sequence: TGTGCCACCAGTGATTTTACGGGTCGCCAGTTCTTC.

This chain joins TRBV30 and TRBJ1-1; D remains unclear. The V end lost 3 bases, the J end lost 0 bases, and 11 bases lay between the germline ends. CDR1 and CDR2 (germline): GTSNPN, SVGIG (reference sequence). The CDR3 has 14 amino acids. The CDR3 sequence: CAWSPGGMNTEAFF. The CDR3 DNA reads TGTGCCTGGAGCCCAGGTGGAATGAACACTGAAGCTTTCTTT.

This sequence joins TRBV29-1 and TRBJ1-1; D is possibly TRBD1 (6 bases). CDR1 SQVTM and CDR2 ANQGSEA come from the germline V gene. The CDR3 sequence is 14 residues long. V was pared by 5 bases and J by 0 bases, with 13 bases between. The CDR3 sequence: CSVNPGHMNTEAFF. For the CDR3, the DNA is TGCAGCGTTAATCCGGGACACATGAACACTGAAGCTTTCTTT.

CDR3 nucleotide sequence: TGTGCCATCAGTGACCCGAGCGGGAGGGCCTTATCAGATACGCAGTATTTT. This translates into CAISDPSGRALSDTQYF. The rearrangement joins TRBV10-3 to TRBJ2-3; 10 nucleotides match TRBD2. The junction had 10 bases not matched to a gene; V was cut back by 3 bases and J by 4 bases. The CDR3 sequence is 17 residues long. Germline lookup yields CDR1 ENHRY and CDR2 SYGVKD.

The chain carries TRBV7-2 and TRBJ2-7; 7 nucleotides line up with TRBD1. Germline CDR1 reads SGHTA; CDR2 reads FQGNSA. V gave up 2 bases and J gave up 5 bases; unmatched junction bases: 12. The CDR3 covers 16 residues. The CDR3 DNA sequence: TGTGCCAGCAGCTTAATTGCCAGGGCAGGGGGTCACGAGCAGTACTTC. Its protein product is CASSLIARAGGHEQYF.

The CDR3: CATQRDSNTEAFF. The CDR3 DNA follows: TGTGCCACTCAAAGGGACAGCAACACTGAAGCTTTCTTT. This chain uses TRBV2 with TRBJ1-1; 7 bases agree with TRBD1. Germline CDR1 and CDR2: SNHLY and FYNNEI. The CDR3 length is 13 residues. Unmatched junction bases numbered 7, after V lost 10 bases and J lost 2 bases.

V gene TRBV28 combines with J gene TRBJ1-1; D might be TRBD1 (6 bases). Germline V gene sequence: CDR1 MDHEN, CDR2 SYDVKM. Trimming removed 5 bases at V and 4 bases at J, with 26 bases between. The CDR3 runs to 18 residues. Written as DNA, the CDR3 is TGTGCCAGCAGTCCTTCCGGGCCCGGACAGTTCGGGGTCACTGAAGCTTTCTTT. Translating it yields CASSPSGPGQFGVTEAFF.

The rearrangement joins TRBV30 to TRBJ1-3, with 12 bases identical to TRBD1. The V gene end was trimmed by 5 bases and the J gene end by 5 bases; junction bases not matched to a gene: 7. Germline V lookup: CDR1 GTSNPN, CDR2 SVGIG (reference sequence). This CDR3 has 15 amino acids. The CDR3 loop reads CAWSPGQGARNTIYF. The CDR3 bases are TGTGCCTGGTCTCCGGGACAGGGGGCCCGAAACACCATATATTTT.

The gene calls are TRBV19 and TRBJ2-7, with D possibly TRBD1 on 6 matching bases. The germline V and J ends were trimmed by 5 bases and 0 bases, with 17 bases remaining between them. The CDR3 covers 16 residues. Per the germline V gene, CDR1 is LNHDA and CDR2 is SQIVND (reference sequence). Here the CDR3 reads CASSSGRQEYSYEQYV. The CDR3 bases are TGTGCCAGTAGTTCTGGAAGACAGGAGTACTCCTACGAGCAGTACGTC.

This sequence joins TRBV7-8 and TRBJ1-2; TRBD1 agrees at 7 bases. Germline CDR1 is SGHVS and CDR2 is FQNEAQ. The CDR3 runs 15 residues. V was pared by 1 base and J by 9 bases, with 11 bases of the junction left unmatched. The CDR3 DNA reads TGTGCCAGCAGCTTAGGCTCGGGACAGTCTGGGAGCTACACCTTC. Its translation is CASSLGSGQSGSYTF.